Following are 15 T cell receptor beta chains from one sample sequenced in a study of CD8 T cells in ankylosing spondylitis. Study results and limitations: It appeared that ankylosing spondylitis blood was characterized by a TCR beta motif of several highly homologous variants.

TCRdb redid the calling of the 5' RACE reads with MiXCR, one entry per CDR3 protein. The sample lists approximately 520,000 distinct CDR3 sequences, 5.3% occurring once. Their antigens are not known. Specimen: blood, either unsorted or a sorted T cell fraction (not recorded which). These TCRs come from a male donor with ankylosing spondylitis.

This clonotype was seen repeatedly, ten times or more. V is TRBV29-1 and J is TRBJ2-1, with 7 bases identical to TRBD2. With 5 bases clipped from V and 7 bases from J, the junction kept 26 bases outside the gene matches. CDR3 length equals 19 residues. Per the germline V gene, CDR1 is SQVTM and CDR2 is ANQGSEA. This CDR3 is CSVFDSVFLTSVGVNEQFF. CDR3 in DNA: TGCAGCGTTTTTGATTCGGTCTTCCTAACTAGCGTAGGAGTAAATGAGCAGTTCTTC.

The table lists this clonotype with many counts. This chain uses TRBV7-9 with TRBJ2-3, with 12 bases fitting TRBD2. This CDR3 has 14 amino acids. V lost 7 bases and J lost 5; bases outside the gene matches: 4. Germline assignment: CDR1 SEHNR and CDR2 FQNEAQ (reference sequence). CDR3 sequence reads: CASNLAGGQDTQYF. CDR3 nucleotides: TGTGCCAGCAATCTAGCGGGGGGGCAAGATACGCAGTATTTT.

This clonotype was recorded many times. This chain joins TRBV5-1 and TRBJ2-5, with D unclear. The V and J ends lost 3 bases and 1 base respectively, with 13 bases between them. The CDR3 sequence is 15 residues long. The germline gives CDR1 SGHRS, CDR2 YFSETQ. The CDR3 here is CASSYKPGPQETQYF. The CDR3 region has the DNA TGCGCCAGCAGCTACAAACCCGGCCCCCAAGAGACCCAGTACTTC.

This clonotype was detected ten times or more. V and J are TRBV12-3 or TRBV12-4 and TRBJ1-1; 8 nucleotides match TRBD1. This CDR3 has 14 residues. V was clipped by 6 bases and J by 3 bases; unmatched bases: 6. This CDR3 is CASSPTGAYTEAFF. Written as DNA, the CDR3 is TGTGCCAGCAGCCCGACAGGGGCCTACACTGAAGCTTTCTTT.

This clonotype has ten or more counts. This rearrangement joins TRBV20-1 to TRBJ2-3; 8 nucleotides align to TRBD2. CDR3 length: 14 amino acids. V lost 3 bases and J lost 2; bases outside the gene matches: 4. CDR1 and CDR2 from the germline V gene are DFQATT and SNEGSKA (reference sequence). This CDR3 is CSARLAGSTDTQYF. CDR3 in DNA: TGCAGTGCTAGGTTAGCGGGGTCCACAGATACGCAGTATTTT.

This clonotype has ten or more counts. The chain uses TRBV6-2 or TRBV6-3 and TRBJ2-1, with a weak D call TRBD2 (6 bases). V gave up 5 bases and J gave up 6 bases, with 11 bases separating them. Germline assignment: CDR1 MNHEY and CDR2 SVGEGT. CDR3 length: 13 amino acids. CDR3 region: CASSKRVPNEQFF. The CDR3 nucleotides read TGTGCCAGCAGTAAGCGGGTCCCCAATGAGCAGTTCTTC.

This clonotype has more than one count but fewer than ten. The junction does not match germline at one end; this may be a read error. The rearrangement uses TRBV7-9 and TRBJ1-2; D is unresolved. The CDR3 has 12 amino acids. Germline assignment: CDR1 SEHNR and CDR2 FQNEAQ (reference sequence). For the CDR3, the DNA is TGTGCCAGCAGCTCGGTTTCCACGGACGGGGACTTC. It specifies CASSSVSTDGDF.

In this sample, this clonotype turned up many times. The chain couples TRBV4-2 to TRBJ2-2; D gene uncertain. In germline, CDR1 is LGHNA, CDR2 YNFKEQ. The V end was cut by 0 bases, the J end by 5 bases, with 7 bases between. The CDR3 is 14 residues long. The CDR3 region has the DNA TGTGCCAGCAGCCAAGATCGGGCGACCGGGGAGCTGTTTTTT. This encodes CASSQDRATGELFF.

This clonotype was detected many times. The chain employs TRBV5-1 and TRBJ1-2; 10 bases are a match to TRBD1. The CDR3 sequence is 14 residues long. In germline, CDR1 is SGHRS, CDR2 YFSETQ. V shed 1 base, J shed 4 bases, and the junction held 1 base outside the gene matches. The CDR3 reads CASSLRDRGYGYTF. As DNA, the CDR3 is TGCGCCAGCAGCTTGAGGGACAGGGGCTATGGCTACACCTTC.

This clonotype was seen ten or more times. V gene TRBV7-9 combines with J gene TRBJ2-7; D is unclear. The germline V gene has CDR1 SEHNR and CDR2 FQNEAQ (reference sequence). V was cut by 3 bases and J by 1 base, with 10 bases left in between. The CDR3 totals 14 residues. The CDR3 is CASSLAGTSYEQYF. In nucleotides, the CDR3 is TGTGCCAGCAGCTTGGCAGGAACTTCCTACGAGCAGTACTTC.

This clonotype showed up many times. J is TRBJ1-4 and V is TRBV3-1; 8 nucleotides align to TRBD1. The V and J ends lost 5 bases and 8 bases, in that order; junction bases with no gene match: 4. The CDR3 has 13 residues. Germline V gives CDR1 LGHDT, CDR2 YNNKEL (reference sequence). The CDR3 region is CASSYNRGEKLFF. Written as DNA, the CDR3 is TGTGCCAGCAGCTACAACAGGGGGGAAAAACTGTTTTTT.

This clonotype has a count of ten or more. CDR3 protein: CASSSLGREANTGELFF. The CDR3 DNA follows: TGCGCCAGCAGCTCCCTGGGGCGGGAGGCGAACACCGGGGAGCTGTTTTTT. The chain has TRBV5-1 and TRBJ2-2, with 8 bases identical to TRBD2. CDR3 length: 17 amino acids. Germline trimming cut 3 bases from V and 0 bases from J; bases unmatched to any gene: 7. CDR1 SGHRS and CDR2 YFSETQ come from the germline V gene.

This clonotype came up a few times. The CDR3 DNA is TGCAGTGCCATCCCGGGGGCCGGAGGAGATACGCAGTATTTT. Translating it yields CSAIPGAGGDTQYF. The chain has TRBV20-1 and TRBJ2-3, with D perhaps TRBD1 or TRBD2 (6 bases each). The CDR3 is 14 amino acids. Germline CDR1 and CDR2: DFQATT and SNEGSKA (reference sequence). V lost 6 bases to trimming and J lost 5 bases, with 18 bases between them.

This clonotype was found many times. The rearrangement links TRBV15 to TRBJ2-1; 9 bases are shared with TRBD2. V lost 3 bases and J lost 9; bases outside the gene matches: 18. The CDR3 has 18 amino acids. Germline-derived CDR1 and CDR2 are LNHNV and YYDKDF (reference sequence). CDR3 amino acids: CATSSRTGLVAGVGEQFF. The CDR3 DNA sequence: TGTGCCACCAGCAGTCGTACGGGGTTGGTAGCGGGAGTGGGTGAGCAGTTCTTC.

The chain uses TRBV20-1 and TRBJ2-1; 11 nucleotides match TRBD2. CDR1 DFQATT and CDR2 SNEGSKA come from the germline V gene (reference sequence). CDR3 length: 17 residues. V lost 1 base to trimming and J lost 5 bases; unmatched junction nucleotides: 10. This CDR3 is CSARAALTSGTHNEQFF. For the CDR3, the DNA is TGCAGTGCTAGAGCAGCTTTGACTAGCGGGACCCACAATGAGCAGTTCTTC.